This TCR beta chain was documented in a study of T cell repertoires in aging, cancer and after chemotherapy. TCR beta rearrangements were amplified from peripheral blood genomic DNA. The CDR3 is made up of 13 amino acids. The germline gives CDR1 LNHDA, CDR2 SQIVND (reference sequence). V lost 3 bases and J 2 bases, leaving 7 bases between the germline ends. Regarding this clonotype: A much larger clone differs by one base, so this may be a read error.

A mixed TRB-A/B primer pool amplified rearranged TRB by multiplex touch-down PCR. TCRdb fed the multiplex PCR reads into MiXCR, producing one record per CDR3 protein. The profile shows roughly 7,100 distinct CDR3 sequences, 53% of them singletons. The sample comprised blood. This receptor was identified in a human donor with a solid tumor. The genes are TRBV19 and TRBJ1-2; the D gene is possibly TRBD1 (5 bases). CDR3 nucleotide sequence: TGTGCCAGTAGTATTGCAGGGAACTATGGCTACACCTTC. It codes for CASSIAGNYGYTF.